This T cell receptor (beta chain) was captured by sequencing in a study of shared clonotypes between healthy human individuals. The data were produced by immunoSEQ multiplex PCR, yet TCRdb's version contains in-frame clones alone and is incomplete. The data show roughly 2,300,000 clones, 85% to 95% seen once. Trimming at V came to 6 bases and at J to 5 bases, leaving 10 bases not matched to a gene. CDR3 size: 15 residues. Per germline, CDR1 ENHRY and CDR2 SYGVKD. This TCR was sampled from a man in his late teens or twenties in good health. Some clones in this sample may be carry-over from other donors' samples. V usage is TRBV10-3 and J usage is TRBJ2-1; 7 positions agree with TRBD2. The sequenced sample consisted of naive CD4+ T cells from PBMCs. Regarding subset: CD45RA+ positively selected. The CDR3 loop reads CAIRREALPNNEQFF. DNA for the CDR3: TGTGCCATCAGACGGGAGGCCCTACCTAACAATGAGCAGTTCTTC.